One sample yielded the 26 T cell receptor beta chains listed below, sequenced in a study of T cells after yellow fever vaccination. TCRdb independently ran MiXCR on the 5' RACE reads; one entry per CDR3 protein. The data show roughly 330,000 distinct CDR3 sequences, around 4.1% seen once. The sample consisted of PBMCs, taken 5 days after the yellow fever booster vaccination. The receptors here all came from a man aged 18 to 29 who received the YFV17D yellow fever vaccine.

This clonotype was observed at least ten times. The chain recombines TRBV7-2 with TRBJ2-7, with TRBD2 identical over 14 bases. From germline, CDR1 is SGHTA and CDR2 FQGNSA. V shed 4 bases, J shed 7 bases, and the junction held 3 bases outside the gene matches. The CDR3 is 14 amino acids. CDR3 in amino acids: CASSSGLAGAEQYF. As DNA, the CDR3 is TGTGCCAGCAGCTCGGGACTAGCGGGGGCGGAGCAGTACTTC.

The CDR3 DNA reads as TGTGCCAGCGAGAAGGGACCGATTGGGAGCTCCTACAATGAGCAGTTCTTC. Its protein product is CASEKGPIGSSYNEQFF. J is TRBJ2-1 and V is TRBV6-2 or TRBV6-3; the D gene could be TRBD1 or TRBD2 (5 bases each). The CDR3 extends over 17 amino acids. V was shortened by 8 bases and J by 0 bases, with 20 bases between the two germline ends. Germline loops: CDR1 MNHEY, CDR2 SVGEGT.

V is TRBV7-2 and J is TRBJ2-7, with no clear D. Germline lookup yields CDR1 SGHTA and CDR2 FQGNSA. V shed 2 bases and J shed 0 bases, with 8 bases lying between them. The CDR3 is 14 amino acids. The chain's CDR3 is CASSLTEPSYEQYF. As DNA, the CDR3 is TGTGCCAGCAGCTTAACAGAACCCTCCTACGAGCAGTACTTC.

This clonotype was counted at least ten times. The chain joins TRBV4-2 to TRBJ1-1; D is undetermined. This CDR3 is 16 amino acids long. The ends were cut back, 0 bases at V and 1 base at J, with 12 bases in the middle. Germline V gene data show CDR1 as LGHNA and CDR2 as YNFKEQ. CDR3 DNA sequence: TGTGCCAGCAGCCAAGAATCCCCCGTCTCGAACACTGAAGCTTTCTTT. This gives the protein CASSQESPVSNTEAFF.

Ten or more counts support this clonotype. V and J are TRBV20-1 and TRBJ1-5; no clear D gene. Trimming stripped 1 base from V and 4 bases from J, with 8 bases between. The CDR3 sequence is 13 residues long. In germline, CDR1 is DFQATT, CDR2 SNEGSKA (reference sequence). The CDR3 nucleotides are TGCAGTGCTAGAGGGGCAGTAAATCAGCCCCAGCATTTT. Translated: CSARGAVNQPQHF.

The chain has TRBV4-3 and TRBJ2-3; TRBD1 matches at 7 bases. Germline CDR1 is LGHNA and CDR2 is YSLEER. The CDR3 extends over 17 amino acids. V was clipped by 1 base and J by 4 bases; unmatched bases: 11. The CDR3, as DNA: TGCGCCAGCAGCCAAGTCCCCGGTGACAGGGCAGCAGATACGCAGTATTTT. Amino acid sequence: CASSQVPGDRAADTQYF.

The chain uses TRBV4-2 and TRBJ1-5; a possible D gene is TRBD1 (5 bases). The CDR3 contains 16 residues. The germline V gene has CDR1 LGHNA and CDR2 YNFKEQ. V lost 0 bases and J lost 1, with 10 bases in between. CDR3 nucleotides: TGTGCCAGCAGCCAAGATTCGGGGACCAGCAATCAGCCCCAGCATTTT. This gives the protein CASSQDSGTSNQPQHF.

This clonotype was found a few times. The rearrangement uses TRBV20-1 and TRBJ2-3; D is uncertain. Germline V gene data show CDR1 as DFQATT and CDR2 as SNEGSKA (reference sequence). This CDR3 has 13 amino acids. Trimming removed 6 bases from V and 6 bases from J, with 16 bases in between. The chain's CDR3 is CSAIGNSVDTQYF. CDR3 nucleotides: TGCAGTGCGATTGGGAACTCGGTGGATACGCAGTATTTT.

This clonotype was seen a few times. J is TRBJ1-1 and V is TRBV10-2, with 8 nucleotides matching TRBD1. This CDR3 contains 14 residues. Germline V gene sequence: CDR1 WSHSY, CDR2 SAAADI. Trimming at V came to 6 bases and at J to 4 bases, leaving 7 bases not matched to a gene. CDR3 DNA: TGCGCCAGCAGGGGGGGACAGGCGGGCACTGAAGCTTTCTTT. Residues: CASRGGQAGTEAFF.

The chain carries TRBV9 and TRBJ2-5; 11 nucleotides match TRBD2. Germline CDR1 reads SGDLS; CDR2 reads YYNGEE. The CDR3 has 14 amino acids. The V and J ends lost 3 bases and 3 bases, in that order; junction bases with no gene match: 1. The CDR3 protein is CASSASGGKETQYF. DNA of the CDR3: TGTGCCAGCAGCGCTAGCGGGGGGAAAGAGACCCAGTACTTC.

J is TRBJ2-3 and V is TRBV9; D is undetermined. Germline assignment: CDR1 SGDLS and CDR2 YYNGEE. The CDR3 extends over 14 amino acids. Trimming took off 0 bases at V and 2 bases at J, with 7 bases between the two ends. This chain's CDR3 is CASSVAPTTDTQYF. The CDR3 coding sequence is TGTGCCAGCAGCGTAGCACCAACCACAGATACGCAGTATTTT. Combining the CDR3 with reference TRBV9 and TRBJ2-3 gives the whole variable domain DSGVTQTPKHLITATGQRVTLRCSPRSGDLSVYWYQQSLDQGLQFLIQYYNGEERAKGNILERFSAQQFPDLHSELNLSSLELGDSALYFCASSVAPTTDTQYFGPGTRLTVL.

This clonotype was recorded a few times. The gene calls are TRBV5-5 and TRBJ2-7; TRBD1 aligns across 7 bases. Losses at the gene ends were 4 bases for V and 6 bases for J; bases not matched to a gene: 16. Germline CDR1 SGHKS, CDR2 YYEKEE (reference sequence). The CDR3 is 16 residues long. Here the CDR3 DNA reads TGTGCCAGCAGCCTTAGACCCCTCGGGACAGCTGGCGAGCAGTACTTC. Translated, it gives CASSLRPLGTAGEQYF. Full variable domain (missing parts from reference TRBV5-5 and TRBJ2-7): DAGVTQSPTHLIKTRGQQVTLRCSPISGHKSVSWYQQVLGQGPQFIFQYYEKEERGRGNFPDRFSARQFPNYSSELNVNALLLGDSALYLCASSLRPLGTAGEQYFGPGTRLTVT.

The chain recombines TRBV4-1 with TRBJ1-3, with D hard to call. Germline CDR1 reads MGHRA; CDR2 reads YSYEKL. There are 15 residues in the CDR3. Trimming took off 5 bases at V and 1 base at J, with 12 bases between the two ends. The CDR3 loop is CASSARAGSGNTIYF. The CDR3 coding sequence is TGCGCCAGCAGCGCCCGGGCCGGATCTGGAAACACCATATATTTT.

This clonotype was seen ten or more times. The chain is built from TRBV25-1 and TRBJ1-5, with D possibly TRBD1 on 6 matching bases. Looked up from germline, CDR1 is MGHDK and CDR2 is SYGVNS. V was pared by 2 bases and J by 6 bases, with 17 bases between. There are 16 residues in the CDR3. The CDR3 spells CASSEMDSETGQPQHF. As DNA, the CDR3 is TGTGCCAGCAGTGAAATGGACAGCGAGACGGGTCAGCCCCAGCATTTT.

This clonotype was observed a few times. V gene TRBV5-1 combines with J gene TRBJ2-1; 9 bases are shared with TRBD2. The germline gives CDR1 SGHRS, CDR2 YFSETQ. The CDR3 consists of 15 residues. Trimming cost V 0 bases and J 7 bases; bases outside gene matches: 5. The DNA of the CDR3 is TGCGCCAGCAGCTTGGTTGGCCTAGCGGGGAATGAGCAGTTCTTC. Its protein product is CASSLVGLAGNEQFF.

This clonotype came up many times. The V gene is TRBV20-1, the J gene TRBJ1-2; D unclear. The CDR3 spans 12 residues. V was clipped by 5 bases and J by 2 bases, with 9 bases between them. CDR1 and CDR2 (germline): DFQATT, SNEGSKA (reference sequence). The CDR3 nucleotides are TGCAGTGCTTCACTGGACAACTATGGCTACACCTTC. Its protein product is CSASLDNYGYTF.

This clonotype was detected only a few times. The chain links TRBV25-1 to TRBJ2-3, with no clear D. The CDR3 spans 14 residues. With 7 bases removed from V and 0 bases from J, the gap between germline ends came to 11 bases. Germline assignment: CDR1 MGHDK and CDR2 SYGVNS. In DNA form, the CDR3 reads TGTGCCAGCAAAAAGGAACGGAGCACAGATACGCAGTATTTT. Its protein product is CASKKERSTDTQYF.

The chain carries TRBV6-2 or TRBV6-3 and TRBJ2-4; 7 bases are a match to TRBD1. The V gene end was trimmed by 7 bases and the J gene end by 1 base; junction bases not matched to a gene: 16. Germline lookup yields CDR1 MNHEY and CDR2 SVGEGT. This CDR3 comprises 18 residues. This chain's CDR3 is CASNASPQGTRAKNIQYF. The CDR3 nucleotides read TGTGCCAGCAACGCCTCCCCACAGGGGACCAGGGCCAAAAACATTCAGTACTTC.

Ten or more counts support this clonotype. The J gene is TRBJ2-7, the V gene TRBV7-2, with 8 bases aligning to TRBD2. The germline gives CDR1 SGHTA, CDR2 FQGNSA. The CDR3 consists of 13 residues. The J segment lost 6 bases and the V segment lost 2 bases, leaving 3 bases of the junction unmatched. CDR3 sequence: CASSLRRGAEQYF. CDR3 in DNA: TGTGCCAGCAGCTTAAGGCGGGGGGCCGAGCAGTACTTC.

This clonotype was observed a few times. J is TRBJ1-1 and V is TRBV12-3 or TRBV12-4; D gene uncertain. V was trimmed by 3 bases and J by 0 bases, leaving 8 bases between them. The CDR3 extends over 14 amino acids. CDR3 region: CASSFMGMNTEAFF. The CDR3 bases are TGTGCCAGCAGTTTTATGGGTATGAACACTGAAGCTTTCTTT.

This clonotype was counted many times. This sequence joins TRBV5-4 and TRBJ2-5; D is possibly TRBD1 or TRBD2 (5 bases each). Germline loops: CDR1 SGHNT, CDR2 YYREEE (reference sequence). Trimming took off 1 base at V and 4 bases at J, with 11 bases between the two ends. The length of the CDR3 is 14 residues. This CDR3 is CASSLSGATETQYF. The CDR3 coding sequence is TGTGCCAGCAGCTTGTCCGGGGCAACAGAGACCCAGTACTTC.

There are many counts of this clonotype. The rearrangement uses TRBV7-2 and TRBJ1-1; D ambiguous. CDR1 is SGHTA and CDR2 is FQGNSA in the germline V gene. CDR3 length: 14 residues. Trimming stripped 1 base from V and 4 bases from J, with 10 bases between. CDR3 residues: CASSLEPTRTEAFF. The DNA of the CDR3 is TGTGCCAGCAGCTTAGAGCCTACGCGCACTGAAGCTTTCTTT.

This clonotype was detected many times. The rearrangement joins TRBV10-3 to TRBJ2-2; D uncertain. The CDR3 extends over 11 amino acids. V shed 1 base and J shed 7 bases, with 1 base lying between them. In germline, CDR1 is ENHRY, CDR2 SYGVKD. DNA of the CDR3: TGTGCCATCAGTGAGTTCGGGGAGCTGTTTTTT. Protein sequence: CAISEFGELFF.

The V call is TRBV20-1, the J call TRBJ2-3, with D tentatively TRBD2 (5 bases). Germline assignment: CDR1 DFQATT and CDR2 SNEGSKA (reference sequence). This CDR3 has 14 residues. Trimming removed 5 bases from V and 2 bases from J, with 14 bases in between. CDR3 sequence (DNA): TGCAGTGCTGGAGGTCTACCCGCCACAGATACGCAGTATTTT. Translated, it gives CSAGGLPATDTQYF.

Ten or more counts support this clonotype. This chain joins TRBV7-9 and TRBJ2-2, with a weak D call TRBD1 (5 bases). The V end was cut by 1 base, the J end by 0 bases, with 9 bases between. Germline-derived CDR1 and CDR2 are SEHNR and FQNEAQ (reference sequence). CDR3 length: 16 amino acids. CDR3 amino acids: CASSLVVGPNTGELFF. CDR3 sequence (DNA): TGTGCCAGCAGCTTAGTGGTGGGGCCGAACACCGGGGAGCTGTTTTTT.

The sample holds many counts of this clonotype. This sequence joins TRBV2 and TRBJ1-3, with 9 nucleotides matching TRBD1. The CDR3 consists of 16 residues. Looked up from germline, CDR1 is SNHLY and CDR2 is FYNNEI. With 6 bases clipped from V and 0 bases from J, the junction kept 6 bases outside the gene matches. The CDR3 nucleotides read TGTGCCAGCAGACCGGGACAGGGCAACTCTGGAAACACCATATATTTT. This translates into CASRPGQGNSGNTIYF.